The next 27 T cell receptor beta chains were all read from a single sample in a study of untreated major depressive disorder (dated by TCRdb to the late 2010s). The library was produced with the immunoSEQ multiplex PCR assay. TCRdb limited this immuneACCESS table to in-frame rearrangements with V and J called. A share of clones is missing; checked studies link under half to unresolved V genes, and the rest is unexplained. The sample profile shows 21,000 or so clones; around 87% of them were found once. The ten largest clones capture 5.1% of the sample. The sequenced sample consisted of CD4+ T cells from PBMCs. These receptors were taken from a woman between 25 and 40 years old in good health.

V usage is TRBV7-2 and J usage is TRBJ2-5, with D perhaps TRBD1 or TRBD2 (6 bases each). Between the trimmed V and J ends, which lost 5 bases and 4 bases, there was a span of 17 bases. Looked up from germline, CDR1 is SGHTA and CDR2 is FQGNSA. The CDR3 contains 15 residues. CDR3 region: CASSPVGGPGETQYF. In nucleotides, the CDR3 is TGTGCCAGCAGCCCCGTTGGGGGGCCGGGAGAGACCCAGTACTTC.

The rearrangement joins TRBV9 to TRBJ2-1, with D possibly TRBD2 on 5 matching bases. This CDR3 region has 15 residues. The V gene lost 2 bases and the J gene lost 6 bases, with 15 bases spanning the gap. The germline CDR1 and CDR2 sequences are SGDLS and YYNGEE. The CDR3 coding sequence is TGTGCCAGCAGCGTCGGGTCATATGGGAGCAATGAGCAGTTCTTC. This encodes CASSVGSYGSNEQFF.

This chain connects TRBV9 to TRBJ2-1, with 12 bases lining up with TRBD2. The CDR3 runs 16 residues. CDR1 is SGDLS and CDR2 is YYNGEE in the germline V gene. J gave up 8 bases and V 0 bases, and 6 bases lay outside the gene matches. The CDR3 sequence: CASSVASGGASYEQFF. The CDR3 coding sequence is TGTGCCAGCAGCGTAGCTAGCGGGGGGGCGTCTTATGAGCAGTTCTTC.

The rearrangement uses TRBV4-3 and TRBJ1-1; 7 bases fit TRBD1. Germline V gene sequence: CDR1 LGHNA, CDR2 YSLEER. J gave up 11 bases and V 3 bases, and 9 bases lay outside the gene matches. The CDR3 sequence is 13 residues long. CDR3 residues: CASSHKRARGAFF. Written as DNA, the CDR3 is TGCGCCAGCAGCCACAAGCGGGCCAGGGGGGCTTTCTTT.

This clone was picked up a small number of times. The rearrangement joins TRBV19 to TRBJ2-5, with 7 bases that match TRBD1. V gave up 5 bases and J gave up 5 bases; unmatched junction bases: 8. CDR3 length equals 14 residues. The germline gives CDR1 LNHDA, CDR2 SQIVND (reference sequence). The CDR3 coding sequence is TGTGCCAGTAGTGTCAGACAGGGATCGGAGACCCAGTACTTC. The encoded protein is CASSVRQGSETQYF.

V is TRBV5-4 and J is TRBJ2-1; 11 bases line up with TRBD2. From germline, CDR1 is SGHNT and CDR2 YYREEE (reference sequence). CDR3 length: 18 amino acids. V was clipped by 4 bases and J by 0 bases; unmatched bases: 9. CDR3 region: CASSLPTSGGTSYNEQFF. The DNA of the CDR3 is TGTGCCAGCAGCCTTCCAACTAGCGGGGGAACCTCCTACAATGAGCAGTTCTTC.

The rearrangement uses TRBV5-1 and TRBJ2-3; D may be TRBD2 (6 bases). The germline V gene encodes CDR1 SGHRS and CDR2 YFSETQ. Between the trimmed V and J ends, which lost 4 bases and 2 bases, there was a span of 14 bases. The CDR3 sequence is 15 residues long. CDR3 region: CASSLLGTATDTQYF. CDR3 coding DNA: TGCGCCAGCAGCCTTTTAGGGACTGCCACAGATACGCAGTATTTT.

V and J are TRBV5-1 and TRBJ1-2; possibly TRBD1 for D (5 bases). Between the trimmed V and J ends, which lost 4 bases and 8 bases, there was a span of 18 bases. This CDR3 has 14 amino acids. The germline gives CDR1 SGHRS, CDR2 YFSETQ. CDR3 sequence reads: CASSPRDPSQGYTF. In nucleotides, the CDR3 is TGCGCCAGCAGCCCGAGGGACCCCTCGCAGGGCTACACCTTC.

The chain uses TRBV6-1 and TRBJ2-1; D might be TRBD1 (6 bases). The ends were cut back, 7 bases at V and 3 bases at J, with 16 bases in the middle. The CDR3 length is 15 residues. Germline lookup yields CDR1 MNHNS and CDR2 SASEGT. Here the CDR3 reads CASIDQDSYYNEQFF. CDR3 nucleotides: TGTGCCAGCATTGATCAGGACAGCTACTACAATGAGCAGTTCTTC.

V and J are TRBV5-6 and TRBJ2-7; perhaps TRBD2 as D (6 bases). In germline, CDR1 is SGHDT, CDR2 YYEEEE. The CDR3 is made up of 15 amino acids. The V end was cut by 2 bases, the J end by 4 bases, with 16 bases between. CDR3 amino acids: CASSFFGTGDYEQYF. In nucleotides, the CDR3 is TGTGCCAGCAGCTTCTTTGGGACTGGCGATTACGAGCAGTACTTC.

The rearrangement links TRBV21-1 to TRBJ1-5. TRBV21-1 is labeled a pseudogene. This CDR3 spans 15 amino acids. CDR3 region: CASSKLEGINQPQHF. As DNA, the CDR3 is TGTGCCAGCAGCAAACTCGAGGGAATAAATCAGCCCCAGCATTTT.

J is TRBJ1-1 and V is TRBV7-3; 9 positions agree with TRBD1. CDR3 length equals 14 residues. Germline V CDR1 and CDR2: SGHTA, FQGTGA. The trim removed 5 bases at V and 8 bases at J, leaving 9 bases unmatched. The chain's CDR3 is CASSRSGTGSEAFF. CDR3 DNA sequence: TGTGCCAGCAGCAGATCCGGGACAGGGAGCGAAGCTTTCTTT. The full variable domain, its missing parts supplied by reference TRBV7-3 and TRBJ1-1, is GAGVSQTPSNKVTEKGKYVELRCDPISGHTALYWYRQSLGQGPEFLIYFQGTGAADDSGLPNDRFFAVRPEGSVSTLKIQRTERGDSAVYLCASSRSGTGSEAFFGQGTRLTVV.

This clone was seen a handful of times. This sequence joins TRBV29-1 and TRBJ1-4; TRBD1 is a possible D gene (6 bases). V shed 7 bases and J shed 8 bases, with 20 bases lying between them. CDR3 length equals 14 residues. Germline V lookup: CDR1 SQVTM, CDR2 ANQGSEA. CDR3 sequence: CSGGHGGREEKLFF. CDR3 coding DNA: TGCAGCGGGGGACACGGGGGACGGGAGGAAAAACTGTTTTTT.

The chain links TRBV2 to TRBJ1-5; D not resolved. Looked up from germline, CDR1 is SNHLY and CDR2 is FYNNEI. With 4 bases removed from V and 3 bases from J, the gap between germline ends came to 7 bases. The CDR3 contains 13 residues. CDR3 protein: CASSAQTNQPQHF. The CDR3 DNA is TGTGCCAGCAGTGCACAAACCAATCAGCCCCAGCATTTT.

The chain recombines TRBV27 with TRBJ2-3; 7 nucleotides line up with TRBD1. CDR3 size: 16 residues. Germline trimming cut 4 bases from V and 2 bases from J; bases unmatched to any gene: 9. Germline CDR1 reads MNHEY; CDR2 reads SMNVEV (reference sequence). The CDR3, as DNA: TGTGCCAGCAGTTCACCGGGACAGAAATTCACAGATACGCAGTATTTT. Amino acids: CASSSPGQKFTDTQYF.

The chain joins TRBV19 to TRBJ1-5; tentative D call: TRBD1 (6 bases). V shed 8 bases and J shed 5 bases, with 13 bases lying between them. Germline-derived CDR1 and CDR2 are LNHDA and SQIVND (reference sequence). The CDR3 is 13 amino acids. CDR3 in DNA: TGTGCCAGTTCGACGACAGGATATCAGCCCCAGCATTTT. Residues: CASSTTGYQPQHF.

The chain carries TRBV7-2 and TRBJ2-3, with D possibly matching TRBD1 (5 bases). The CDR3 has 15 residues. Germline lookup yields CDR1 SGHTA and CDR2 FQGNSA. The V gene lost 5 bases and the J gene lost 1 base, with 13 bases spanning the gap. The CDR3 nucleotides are TGTGCCAGCAGCCCAGACAGCTTGGGCACAGATACGCAGTATTTT. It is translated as CASSPDSLGTDTQYF.

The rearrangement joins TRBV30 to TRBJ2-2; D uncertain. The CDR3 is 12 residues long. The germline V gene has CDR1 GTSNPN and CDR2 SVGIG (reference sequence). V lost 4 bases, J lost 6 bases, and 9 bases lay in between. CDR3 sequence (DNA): TGTGCCTGGAATGTTCAGGCCGGGGAGCTGTTTTTT. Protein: CAWNVQAGELFF.

CDR3: CASGLVPGAETQYF. Here the CDR3 DNA reads TGTGCTAGTGGTTTGGTACCCGGTGCGGAGACCCAGTACTTC. The rearrangement joins TRBV12-5 to TRBJ2-5; no clear D gene. Germline lookup yields CDR1 LGHNT and CDR2 FRNRAP. V gave up 0 bases and J gave up 5 bases, with 10 bases separating them. This CDR3 has 14 amino acids.

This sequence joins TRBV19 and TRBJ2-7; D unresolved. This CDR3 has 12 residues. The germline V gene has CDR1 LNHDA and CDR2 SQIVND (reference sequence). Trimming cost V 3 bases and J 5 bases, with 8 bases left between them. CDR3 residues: CASSIRGNEQYF. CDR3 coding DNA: TGTGCCAGTAGTATCCGAGGAAACGAGCAGTACTTC. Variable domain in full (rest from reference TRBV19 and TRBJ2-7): DGGITQSPKYLFRKEGQNVTLSCEQNLNHDAMYWYRQDPGQGLRLIYYSQIVNDFQKGDIAEGYSVSREKKESFPLTVTSAQKNPTAFYLCASSIRGNEQYFGPGTRLTVT.

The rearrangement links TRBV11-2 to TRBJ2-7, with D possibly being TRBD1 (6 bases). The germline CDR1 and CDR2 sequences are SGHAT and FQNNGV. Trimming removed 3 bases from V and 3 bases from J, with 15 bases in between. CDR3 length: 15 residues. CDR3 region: CASSLGPGQIYEQYF. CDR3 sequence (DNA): TGTGCCAGCAGCTTGGGACCGGGACAAATCTACGAGCAGTACTTC.

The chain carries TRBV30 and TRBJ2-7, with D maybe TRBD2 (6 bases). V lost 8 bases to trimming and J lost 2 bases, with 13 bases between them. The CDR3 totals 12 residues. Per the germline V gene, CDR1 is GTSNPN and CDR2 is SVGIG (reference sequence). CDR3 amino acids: CALRAGPYEQYF. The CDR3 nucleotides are TGTGCCCTCCGGGCGGGACCCTACGAGCAGTACTTC.

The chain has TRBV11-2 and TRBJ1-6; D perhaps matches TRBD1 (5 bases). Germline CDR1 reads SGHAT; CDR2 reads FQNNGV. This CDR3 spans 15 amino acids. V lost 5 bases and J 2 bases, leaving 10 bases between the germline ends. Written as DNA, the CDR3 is TGTGCCAGCAGCCCCAGGGTGCCCTATAATTCACCCCTCCACTTT. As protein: CASSPRVPYNSPLHF.

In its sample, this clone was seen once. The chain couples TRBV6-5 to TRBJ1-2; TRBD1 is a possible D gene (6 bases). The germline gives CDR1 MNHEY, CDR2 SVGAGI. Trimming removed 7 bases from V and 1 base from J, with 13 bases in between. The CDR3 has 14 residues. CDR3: CASTPRRGNYGYTF. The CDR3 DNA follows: TGTGCCAGCACTCCCCGCAGGGGTAACTATGGCTACACCTTC.

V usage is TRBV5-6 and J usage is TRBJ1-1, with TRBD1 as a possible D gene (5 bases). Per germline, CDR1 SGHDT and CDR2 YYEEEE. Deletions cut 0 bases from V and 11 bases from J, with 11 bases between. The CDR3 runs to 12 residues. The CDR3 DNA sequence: TGTGCCAGCAGCTTGGAGGGACGTGGGGCTTTCTTT. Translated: CASSLEGRGAFF.

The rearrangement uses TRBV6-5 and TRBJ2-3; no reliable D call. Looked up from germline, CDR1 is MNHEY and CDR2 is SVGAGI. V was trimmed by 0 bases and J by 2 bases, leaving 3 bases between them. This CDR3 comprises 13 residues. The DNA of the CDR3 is TGTGCCAGCAGTTACTCGTACACAGATACGCAGTATTTT. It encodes CASSYSYTDTQYF.

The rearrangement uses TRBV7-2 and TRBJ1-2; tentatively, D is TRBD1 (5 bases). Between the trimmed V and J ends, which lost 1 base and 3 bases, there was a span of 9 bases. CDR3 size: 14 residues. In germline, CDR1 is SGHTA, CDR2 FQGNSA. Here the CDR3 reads CASSLEGADYGYTF. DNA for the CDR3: TGTGCCAGCAGCTTAGAAGGGGCCGACTATGGCTACACCTTC.